The T cell receptor beta chain described here comes from a study of cytomegalovirus exposure and HLA in healthy donors. Study background: Approximately 190 million T cells yielded about 120 million unique TCR beta sequences, as an earlier analysis found.

PCR used 60 Vbeta primers and 13 Jbeta primers. Some clones are missing from TCRdb's copy, which holds only in-frame ones; the method was immunoSEQ multiplex PCR. Its table records roughly 140,000 clones. A note on this clone: Its antigen is currently unknown.

The CDR3 totals 16 residues. V was trimmed by 1 base and J by 0 bases, leaving 9 bases between them. The germline V gene has CDR1 SGHVS and CDR2 FQNEAQ. Study-level findings and limits: A later examination showed that TCR association rates differed by HLA locus, with DRB1 most and HLA-C fewest.

The chain carries TRBV7-8 and TRBJ2-2, with D unresolved. This receptor was taken from a man aged 35-49 years in good health and CMV-seronegative. The sample consisted of PBMCs. CDR3 in amino acids: CASSLDVLANTGELFF. DNA for the CDR3: TGTGCCAGCAGCTTAGATGTTCTCGCGAACACCGGGGAGCTGTTTTTT. The entire variable domain, with the rest obtained from reference TRBV7-8 and TRBJ2-2, is as follows: GAGVSQSPRYKVAKRGQDVALRCDPISGHVSLFWYQQALGQGPEFLTYFQNEAQLDKSGLPSDRFFAERPEGSVSTLKIQRTQQEDSAVYLCASSLDVLANTGELFFGEGSRLTVL.